The 20 T cell receptor beta chains below all came from one sample that was sequenced in a study of graft-versus-host responses after intestinal transplantation. Produced via immunoSEQ multiplex PCR; TCRdb's table is partial and in-frame only. This repertoire shows 15,000 or so clones, around 90% found once; its top ten account for roughly 5.5%. The sample consisted of PBMCs, taken roughly 110 days after intestinal transplant. These receptors all stem from a human patient who received an intestinal transplant, so some T cells may come from the graft donor.

This sequence joins TRBV4-2 and TRBJ2-1; 11 bases line up with TRBD1. The junction had 7 bases not matched to a gene; V was cut back by 0 bases and J by 9 bases. Germline V gene lookup returns CDR1 LGHNA and CDR2 YNFKEQ. The CDR3 is 16 amino acids. CDR3 sequence (DNA): TGTGCCAGCAGCCAAGACCGGGACAGGGGGTTTTTTGAGCAGTTCTTC. Translated, it gives CASSQDRDRGFFEQFF.

The chain employs TRBV5-6 and TRBJ1-5, with 9 bases aligning to TRBD1. This CDR3 is built from 16 residues. The V gene's germline CDR1 is SGHDT and CDR2 YYEEEE. Trimming cost V 1 base and J 7 bases; bases outside gene matches: 9. The CDR3: CASSLRDRVSNQPQHF. Here the CDR3 DNA reads TGTGCCAGCAGCTTGAGGGACAGGGTATCAAACCAGCCCCAGCATTTT.

This chain joins TRBV7-2 and TRBJ2-4; the D is unclear. The V end was cut by 1 base, the J end by 12 bases, with 16 bases between. Germline CDR1 is SGHTA and CDR2 is FQGNSA. The CDR3 runs to 14 residues. The DNA of the CDR3 is TGTGCCAGCAGCTTAGTAGGTGAGCCGCCCACTCAGTACTTC. Translation: CASSLVGEPPTQYF.

The chain links TRBV7-2 to TRBJ1-1, with a weak D call TRBD1 (5 bases). There are 14 residues in the CDR3. V gave up 6 bases and J gave up 4 bases, with 15 bases separating them. Germline CDR1 SGHTA, CDR2 FQGNSA. The CDR3 nucleotides read TGTGCCAGCAGGACTCATAGGGGAACCACTGAAGCTTTCTTT. This gives the protein CASRTHRGTTEAFF. The full variable domain, with the rest looked up from reference TRBV7-2 and TRBJ1-1, is GAGVSQSPSNKVTEKGKDVELRCDPISGHTALYWYRQSLGQGLEFLIYFQGNSAPDKSGLPSDRFSAERTGGSVSTLTIQRTQQEDSAVYLCASRTHRGTTEAFFGQGTRLTVV.

The V call is TRBV11-2, the J call TRBJ1-1; 7 bases line up with TRBD1. Germline CDR1 and CDR2: SGHAT and FQNNGV. With 8 bases clipped from V and 0 bases from J, the junction kept 9 bases outside the gene matches. This CDR3 is built from 15 residues. The CDR3 DNA sequence: TGTGCCAGCCGGTCGAATGGACAGGTGAACACTGAAGCTTTCTTT. This encodes CASRSNGQVNTEAFF.

The chain carries TRBV27 and TRBJ2-7; 7 bases match TRBD2. From germline, CDR1 is MNHEY and CDR2 SMNVEV (reference sequence). CDR3 length: 14 amino acids. The V segment lost 6 bases and the J segment 2 bases; nucleotides outside the gene matches: 7. CDR3 sequence reads: CASRPAAGAYEQYF. In DNA form, the CDR3 reads TGTGCCAGCAGGCCGGCGGCGGGAGCCTACGAGCAGTACTTC.

The rearrangement links TRBV6-1 to TRBJ1-2, with 11 bases fitting TRBD1. Germline CDR1 MNHNS, CDR2 SASEGT. J lost 4 bases, V lost 1 base, and 8 bases had no gene match. The CDR3 totals 17 residues. DNA for the CDR3: TGTGCCAGCAGTGAAGAATCCTCCGGGACAGGGGGCTATGGCTACACCTTC. Amino acids: CASSEESSGTGGYGYTF.

This sequence joins TRBV28 and TRBJ2-7, with TRBD2 identical over 13 bases. Germline CDR1 is MDHEN and CDR2 is SYDVKM. The length of the CDR3 is 18 residues. V was pared by 4 bases and J by 0 bases, with 9 bases of the junction left unmatched. In nucleotides, the CDR3 is TGTGCCAGCAGTTACGACGGGACTAGCGGGATTTTCTCCTACGAGCAGTACTTC. Protein: CASSYDGTSGIFSYEQYF.

Judged by abundance, this clone is medium-sized. Other nucleotide sequences in the sample specify the same CDR3. The rearrangement joins TRBV19 to TRBJ2-2, with D hard to call. V was shortened by 5 bases and J by 2 bases, with 6 bases between the two germline ends. Germline lookup yields CDR1 LNHDA and CDR2 SQIVND (reference sequence). This CDR3 comprises 13 residues. Here the CDR3 DNA reads TGTGCCAGTAGTCTCAGTAACACCGGGGAGCTGTTTTTT. This gives the protein CASSLSNTGELFF.

The chain carries TRBV6-5 and TRBJ2-1; 9 bases line up with TRBD2. V gave up 6 bases and J gave up 4 bases; unmatched junction bases: 7. The CDR3 is 15 residues long. In germline, CDR1 is MNHEY, CDR2 SVGAGI. The CDR3 loop is CASRFSGSNYNEQFF. The CDR3 DNA sequence: TGTGCCAGCAGGTTTAGCGGGAGTAATTACAATGAGCAGTTCTTC.

This chain joins TRBV5-1 and TRBJ2-3, with D possibly matching TRBD2 (5 bases). CDR1 and CDR2 (germline): SGHRS, YFSETQ. With 2 bases removed from V and 0 bases from J, the gap between germline ends came to 10 bases. The CDR3 is 15 residues long. In nucleotides, the CDR3 is TGCGCCAGCAGCTTTGAGCGGCTTAGCACAGATACGCAGTATTTT. Its protein product is CASSFERLSTDTQYF.

This sequence joins TRBV15 and TRBJ2-1; TRBD1 might be the D (6 bases). The CDR3 sequence is 17 residues long. The V gene's germline CDR1 is LNHNV and CDR2 YYDKDF (reference sequence). Trimming took off 1 base at V and 2 bases at J, with 15 bases between the two ends. Here the CDR3 DNA reads TGTGCCACCAGCAGAGTCGACAGGATGGTCACCTACAATGAGCAGTTCTTC. This sequence encodes CATSRVDRMVTYNEQFF. The full variable domain, its missing parts supplied by reference TRBV15 and TRBJ2-1, is DAMVIQNPRYQVTQFGKPVTLSCSQTLNHNVMYWYQQKSSQAPKLLFHYYDKDFNNEADTPDNFQSRRPNTSFCFLDIRSPGLGDTAMYLCATSRVDRMVTYNEQFFGPGTRLTVL.

J is TRBJ1-5 and V is TRBV6-6; possible D gene TRBD1, 5 bases. Germline assignment: CDR1 MNHNY and CDR2 SVGAGI (reference sequence). V was cut by 6 bases and J by 6 bases, with 18 bases left in between. The CDR3 contains 15 residues. CDR3 DNA sequence: TGTGCCAGCAGCCGGACACCCAGTATACGTCAGCCCCAGCATTTT. Protein sequence: CASSRTPSIRQPQHF.

The gene calls are TRBV9 and TRBJ1-1, with D perhaps matching TRBD1 (5 bases). CDR1 and CDR2 from the germline V gene are SGDLS and YYNGEE. The CDR3 length is 12 residues. V shed 7 bases and J shed 4 bases, with 11 bases lying between them. The CDR3 bases are TGTGCCAGCGGGGGGTCGGTCACTGAAGCTTTCTTT. This encodes CASGGSVTEAFF.

The chain has TRBV7-9 and TRBJ2-4; 7 positions agree with TRBD2. The ends lost 1 base at V and 6 bases at J; junction bases unmatched: 9. The length of the CDR3 is 16 residues. Germline V gene lookup returns CDR1 SEHNR and CDR2 FQNEAQ (reference sequence). The CDR3 nucleotides are TGTGCCAGCAGCTTAGAGCTTACGGGAGGTAGAAACATTCAGTACTTC. Translated: CASSLELTGGRNIQYF.

The chain carries TRBV5-1 and TRBJ2-1; D call uncertain. Per germline, CDR1 SGHRS and CDR2 YFSETQ. Trimming shortened V by 0 bases and J by 8 bases, and 18 bases separated the two germline ends. The CDR3 is made up of 16 amino acids. The chain's CDR3 is CASSLVKAPWSHEQFF. Written as DNA, the CDR3 is TGCGCCAGCAGCTTGGTTAAAGCCCCCTGGTCACATGAGCAGTTCTTC.

The chain is built from TRBV10-3 and TRBJ2-5; the match to TRBD2 covers 14 bases. The assigned J gene may be wrong: the sequence end matches TRBJ2-7 better. This CDR3 is 15 amino acids long. Germline CDR1 ENHRY, CDR2 SYGVKD. CDR3 sequence: CAISLGLAGGYEQYF. CDR3 sequence (DNA): TGTGCCATCAGTCTCGGACTAGCGGGGGGATACGAGCAGTACTTC.

The chain uses TRBV15 and TRBJ2-5; D call uncertain. V lost 1 base and J lost 3, with 12 bases in between. CDR3 length: 15 amino acids. From germline, CDR1 is LNHNV and CDR2 YYDKDF (reference sequence). CDR3 loop: CATSRVASTKETQYF. The CDR3 DNA sequence: TGTGCCACCAGCAGAGTCGCCAGTACAAAAGAGACCCAGTACTTC.

This rearrangement joins TRBV28 to TRBJ2-1, with TRBD2 matching over 10 bases. Per the germline V gene, CDR1 is MDHEN and CDR2 is SYDVKM. The J segment lost 4 bases and the V segment lost 3 bases, leaving 9 bases of the junction unmatched. There are 17 residues in the CDR3. For the CDR3, the DNA is TGTGCCAGCAGTTTTGGGCTAGCGGGAGACTGGTACAATGAGCAGTTCTTC. Protein product: CASSFGLAGDWYNEQFF.

The rearrangement joins TRBV14 to TRBJ2-1; weak D call: TRBD2 (6 bases). The CDR3 contains 16 residues. Germline lookup yields CDR1 SGHDN and CDR2 FVKESK. Trimming shortened V by 7 bases and J by 0 bases, and 16 bases separated the two germline ends. The chain's CDR3 is CASMDYSGSSYNEQFF. The CDR3 DNA reads as TGTGCCAGCATGGACTATAGCGGAAGCTCCTACAATGAGCAGTTCTTC.